These 3 T cell receptor beta chains came from one sample sequenced in a study of cytomegalovirus exposure and HLA in healthy donors. Primers included in the PCR were 60 Vbeta and 13 Jbeta primers. Repertoires were generated with immunoSEQ multiplex PCR, while TCRdb's copy carries only in-frame clones and drops some. The data show tens of thousands of clones, roughly 69% seen once. Material: PBMCs. These receptors came from a woman aged 45-65 years in good health and CMV-seropositive.

CDR3 region: CASSLTSGARNEQFF. CDR3 bases: TGTGCCAGCAGCCTGACTAGCGGGGCGAGAAATGAGCAGTTCTTC. The rearrangement uses TRBV7-3 and TRBJ2-1; 11 nucleotides line up with TRBD2. The V gene end was trimmed by 5 bases and the J gene end by 7 bases; junction bases not matched to a gene: 7. Germline V gives CDR1 SGHTA, CDR2 FQGTGA. The length of the CDR3 is 15 residues.

CDR3 region: CASSQPGQGNTEAFF. The CDR3 coding sequence is TGTGCCAGCAGCCAACCGGGACAGGGGAACACTGAAGCTTTCTTT. V is TRBV4-2 and J is TRBJ1-1; 9 nucleotides match TRBD1. Germline V lookup: CDR1 LGHNA, CDR2 YNFKEQ. The CDR3 loop spans 15 amino acids. After removal of 2 bases from V and 1 base from J, the junction contained 2 bases not matched to a gene.

The chain has TRBV5-5 and TRBJ1-1, with TRBD1 identical over 8 bases. CDR1 is SGHKS, CDR2 YYEKEE, per germline (reference sequence). The CDR3 covers 13 residues. After removal of 3 bases from V and 6 bases from J, the junction contained 4 bases not matched to a gene. The CDR3 sequence is CASSSRGLAEAFF. CDR3 nucleotide sequence: TGTGCCAGCAGCTCCAGGGGGCTTGCTGAAGCTTTCTTT.